A single sample gave rise to the 7 T cell receptor beta chains below, sequenced in a study of blood T cell repertoires in COVID-19. Produced via immunoSEQ multiplex PCR; TCRdb's table is partial and in-frame only. The sample contains over 250,000 clones, around 86% of which appear only once. Sequencing was done on a sample of peripheral blood. These receptors were obtained from a middle-aged woman who had recovered from COVID-19.

The CDR3 reads CASSQDAKRSVQETQYF. The CDR3 DNA reads TGTGCCAGCAGCCAAGATGCAAAGAGGAGTGTCCAAGAGACCCAGTACTTC. The chain links TRBV14 to TRBJ2-5; D ambiguous. The CDR3 contains 17 residues. The V end lost 0 bases, the J end lost 1 base, and 15 bases lay between the germline ends. From germline, CDR1 is SGHDN and CDR2 FVKESK. Together with reference TRBV14 and TRBJ2-5, the CDR3 gives the full variable domain: EAGVTQFPSHSVIEKGQTVTLRCDPISGHDNLYWYRRVMGKEIKFLLHFVKESKQDESGMPNNRFLAERTGGTYSTLKVQPAELEDSGVYFCASSQDAKRSVQETQYFGPGTRLLVL.

The V call is TRBV11-3, the J call TRBJ2-3; 7 bases agree with TRBD2. The CDR3 is 15 amino acids. V was clipped by 5 bases and J by 6 bases; unmatched bases: 11. The germline V gene has CDR1 SGHNT and CDR2 YENEEA. This CDR3 reads CASSARGGDFDTQYF. In nucleotides, the CDR3 is TGTGCCAGCAGCGCACGGGGAGGGGACTTCGATACGCAGTATTTT.

The chain couples TRBV30 to TRBJ1-5; perhaps TRBD1 as D (6 bases). V lost 5 bases to trimming and J lost 6 bases, with 14 bases between them. The CDR3 sequence is 13 residues long. Germline lookup yields CDR1 GTSNPN and CDR2 SVGIG (reference sequence). Written as DNA, the CDR3 is TGTGCCTGGGAAGGGGGGGGCGGTCAGCCCCAGCATTTT. It translates to CAWEGGGGQPQHF.

The chain links TRBV10-2 to TRBJ2-7, with 11 bases lining up with TRBD2. The CDR3 is made up of 18 amino acids. The germline V gene has CDR1 WSHSY and CDR2 SAAADI. Losses at the gene ends were 5 bases for V and 7 bases for J; bases not matched to a gene: 19. CDR3 nucleotides: TGCGCCAGCAGTTTTCCTGAAGGGGGGATACTAGCGGGGGTTGAGCAGTACTTC. Its translation is CASSFPEGGILAGVEQYF.

J is TRBJ1-1 and V is TRBV2, with TRBD1 identical over 7 bases. V lost 7 bases and J lost 1; bases outside the gene matches: 6. Germline CDR1 reads SNHLY; CDR2 reads FYNNEI. The CDR3 has 14 amino acids. CDR3 loop: CASNPTGANTEAFF. CDR3 nucleotide sequence: TGTGCCAGCAATCCTACAGGGGCGAACACTGAAGCTTTCTTT.

By share, this clone ranks as medium-sized (0.01 to 0.1%). The V gene is TRBV4-1, the J gene TRBJ2-7; TRBD2 might be the D (7 bases). Germline V lookup: CDR1 MGHRA, CDR2 YSYEKL. Trimming took off 0 bases at V and 9 bases at J, with 21 bases between the two ends. The CDR3 is 16 residues long. CDR3 loop: CASSQDPGGPISWQYF. The CDR3 bases are TGCGCCAGCAGCCAAGATCCCGGGGGGCCTATTTCGTGGCAGTACTTC.

This chain's CDR3 is CASSLSLGWGLARGSYNEQFF. DNA for the CDR3: TGTGCCAGCAGCCTCAGTCTCGGGTGGGGACTGGCTAGGGGCTCCTACAATGAGCAGTTCTTC. The rearrangement uses TRBV13 and TRBJ2-1; TRBD2 is a possible D gene (6 bases). Germline values: CDR1 PRHDT, CDR2 FYEKMQ (reference sequence). This CDR3 comprises 21 residues. The germline V and J ends were trimmed by 5 bases and 0 bases, with 29 bases remaining between them.